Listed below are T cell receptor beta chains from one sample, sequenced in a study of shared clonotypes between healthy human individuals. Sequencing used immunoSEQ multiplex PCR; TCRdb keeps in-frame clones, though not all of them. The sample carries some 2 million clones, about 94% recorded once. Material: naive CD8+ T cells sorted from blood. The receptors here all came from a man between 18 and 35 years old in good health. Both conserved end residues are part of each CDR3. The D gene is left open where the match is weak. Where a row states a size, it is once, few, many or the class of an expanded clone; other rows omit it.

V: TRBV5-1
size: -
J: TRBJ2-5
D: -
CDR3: CASSLADNQETQYF
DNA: TGCGCCAGCAGCTTGGCCGACAACCAAGAGACCCAGTACTTC

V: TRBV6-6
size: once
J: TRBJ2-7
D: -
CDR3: CASSYSGPEYEQYF
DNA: TGTGCCAGCAGTTACTCCGGCCCAGAATACGAGCAGTACTTC

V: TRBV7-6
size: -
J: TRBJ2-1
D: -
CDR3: CASSSIGSYNEQFF
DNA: TGTGCCAGCAGCTCCATCGGGTCCTACAATGAGCAGTTCTTC

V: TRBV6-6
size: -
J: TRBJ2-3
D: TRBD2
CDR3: CASSYSAGGTDTQYF
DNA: TGTGCCAGCAGTTACTCGGCGGGGGGCACAGATACGCAGTATTTT

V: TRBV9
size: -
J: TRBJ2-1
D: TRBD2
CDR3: CASTYSAGEGNEQFF
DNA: TGTGCCAGCACATATAGCGCGGGGGAGGGGAATGAGCAGTTCTTC

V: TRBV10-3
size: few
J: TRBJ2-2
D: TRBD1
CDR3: CAVTGTGKTGELFF
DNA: TGTGCCGTGACTGGGACAGGGAAGACCGGGGAGCTGTTTTTT

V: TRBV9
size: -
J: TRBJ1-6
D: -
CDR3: CASKGGQDNSPLHF
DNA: TGTGCCAGCAAGGGGGGGCAGGATAATTCACCCCTCCACTTT

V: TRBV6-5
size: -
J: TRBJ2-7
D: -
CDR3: CASSYGQGGSYEQYF
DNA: TGTGCCAGCAGTTACGGGCAGGGTGGATCCTACGAGCAGTACTTC

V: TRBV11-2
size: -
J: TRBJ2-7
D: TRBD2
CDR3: CASSVGLAGVFEQYF
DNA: TGTGCCAGCAGCGTGGGACTAGCGGGGGTTTTCGAGCAGTACTTC

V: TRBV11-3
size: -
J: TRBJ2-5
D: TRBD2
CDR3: CASSSGLGVQETQYF
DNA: TGTGCCAGCAGCTCGGGACTAGGGGTGCAAGAGACCCAGTACTTC

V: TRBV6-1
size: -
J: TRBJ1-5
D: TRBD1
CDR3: CASSEETGTSNQPQHF
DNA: TGTGCCAGCAGTGAAGAGACAGGGACAAGCAATCAGCCCCAGCATTTT

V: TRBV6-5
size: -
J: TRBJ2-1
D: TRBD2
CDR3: CASSYVLGTSDEQFF
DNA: TGTGCCAGCAGTTACGTACTGGGGACTAGCGATGAGCAGTTCTTC

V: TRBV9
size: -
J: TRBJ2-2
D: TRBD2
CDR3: CASSVGLAGAVTGELFF
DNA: TGTGCCAGCAGCGTAGGGTTAGCGGGAGCGGTCACCGGGGAGCTGTTTTTT

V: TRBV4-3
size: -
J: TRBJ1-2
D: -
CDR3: CASSQDQGPNGYTF
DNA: TGCGCCAGCAGCCAAGATCAGGGACCGAATGGCTACACCTTC

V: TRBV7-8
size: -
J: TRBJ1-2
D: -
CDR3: CASSLERDSYGYTF
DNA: TGTGCCAGCAGCTTAGAGCGAGATTCCTATGGCTACACCTTC

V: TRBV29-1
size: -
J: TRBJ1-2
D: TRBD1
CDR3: CSVETGGAEGYTF
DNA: TGCAGCGTTGAGACAGGGGGCGCGGAAGGCTACACCTTC

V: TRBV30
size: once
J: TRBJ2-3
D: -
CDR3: CAWSLLLDTQYF
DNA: TGTGCCTGGAGTCTCTTGTTAGATACGCAGTATTTT

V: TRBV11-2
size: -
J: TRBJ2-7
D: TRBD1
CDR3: CASSFGTGDYYEQYF
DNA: TGTGCCAGCAGCTTCGGAACAGGGGATTACTACGAGCAGTACTTC

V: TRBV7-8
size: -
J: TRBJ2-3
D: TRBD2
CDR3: CASSPNLAGRTDTQYF
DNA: TGTGCCAGCAGCCCCAACTTAGCGGGCCGCACAGATACGCAGTATTTT

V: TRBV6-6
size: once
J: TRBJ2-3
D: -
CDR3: CATADSLSSTDTQYF
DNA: TGTGCCACGGCAGACTCTCTGTCTAGCACAGATACGCAGTATTTT